This TCR beta chain was captured by sequencing in a study of technical replicates of blood from a handful of donors. V trimming: 4 bases; J trimming: 0 bases; junction bases outside the gene matches: 3. CDR1 is SEHNR, CDR2 FQNEAQ, per germline (reference sequence). This CDR3 contains 16 residues. Profiling relied on immunoSEQ multiplex PCR, and the TCRdb table lists in-frame clones only, not all of them. Of about 75,000 clones listed, about nine tenths are singletons. This clonotype originated in a human donor in good health. Some clones in this sample may be carry-over from other donors' samples. The chain links TRBV7-9 to TRBJ2-1, with 10 bases that match TRBD2. Sequenced sample: T cells isolated from PBMCs. CDR3 region: CASSYRTSGSYNEQFF. CDR3 sequence (DNA): TGTGCCAGCAGCTACAGGACTAGCGGCTCCTACAATGAGCAGTTCTTC.